This TCR beta chain derives from a study of blood T cell repertoires in COVID-19. The wider study: The samples span acute and convalescent COVID-19 from the United States, Italy and Spain.

In the authors' workflow: Scientists estimated how many nucleated cells there were by amplifying reference gene primers. The assay was immunoSEQ multiplex PCR, and TCRdb's table has in-frame clones only and misses some. That table is the source of V, J and clone size, and D and trimming were worked out from the DNA. The table records 350,000 or so clones, about 90% of them present only once. Trimming took 7 bases from V and 8 from J, leaving 20 bases between them. CDR3 length equals 14 residues. Germline assignment: CDR1 MNHEY and CDR2 SMNVEV (reference sequence). Sequenced: PBMCs or T cells enriched from blood (not recorded which). The receptor was derived from a young woman who had recovered from COVID-19. V gene TRBV27 combines with J gene TRBJ1-2; D is perhaps TRBD1 (5 bases). CDR3 nucleotide sequence: TGTGCCAGCACCAACCTCCAGGGTGTTGGGGGCTACACCTTC. Its translation: CASTNLQGVGGYTF.